One T cell receptor beta chain is described in this entry. Per the germline V gene, CDR1 is LNHDA and CDR2 is SQIVND (reference sequence). The CDR3 length is 14 residues. Trimming took 2 bases from V and 2 from J, leaving 8 bases between them. The source of the sample is a study of shared clonotypes between healthy human individuals. Evenly divided among several immunoSEQ plates was the genomic DNA of each subset. Ten immunoSEQ deep assay plates were used to sequence the DNA of unsorted PBMCs. Clones were sequenced by immunoSEQ multiplex PCR, and TCRdb holds only the in-frame ones, with some missing. The sample contains fewer than 600,000 clones, approximately 79% of which appear only once. All the donors were Caucasian adults who lived in Nashville, Tennessee. Around 90 million PBMCs served as the genomic DNA source for unsorted samples.

The sequence derives from a middle-aged woman in good health. Some clones in this sample may be carry-over from other donors' samples. The genes are TRBV19 and TRBJ2-3; D gene uncertain. The source material was PBMCs. CDR3 amino acids: CASSITQATDTQYF. In DNA, the CDR3 is TGTGCCAGTAGTATAACCCAGGCCACAGATACGCAGTATTTT.